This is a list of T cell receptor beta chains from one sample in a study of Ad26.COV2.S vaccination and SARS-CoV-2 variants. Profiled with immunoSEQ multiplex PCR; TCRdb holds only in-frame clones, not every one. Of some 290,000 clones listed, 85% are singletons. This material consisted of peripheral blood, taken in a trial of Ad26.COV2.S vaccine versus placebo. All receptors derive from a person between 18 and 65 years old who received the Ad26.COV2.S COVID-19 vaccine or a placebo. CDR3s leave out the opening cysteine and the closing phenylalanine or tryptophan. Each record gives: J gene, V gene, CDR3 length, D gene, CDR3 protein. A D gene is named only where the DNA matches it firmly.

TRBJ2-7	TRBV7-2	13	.	ASSLALDLSYEQY
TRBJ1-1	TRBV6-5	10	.	ASSYTTGEAF
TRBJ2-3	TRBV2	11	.	ASSQTGQVAQY
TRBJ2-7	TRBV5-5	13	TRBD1	ASSLMTGPLYEQY
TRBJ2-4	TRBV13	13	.	ASSLGLQYGNIQY
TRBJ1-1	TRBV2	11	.	ASSEGLNTEAF
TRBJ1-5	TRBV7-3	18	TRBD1	ASSSQPGQGCTTSNQPQH
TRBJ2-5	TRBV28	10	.	ASTLLEQTQY
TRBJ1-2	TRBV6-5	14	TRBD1	ASSYSTGTGSYGYT
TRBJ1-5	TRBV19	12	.	ATSGSHSNQPQH
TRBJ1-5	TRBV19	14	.	ASSTGAVYSNQPQH
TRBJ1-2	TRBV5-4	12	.	ASSLEAGNYGYT
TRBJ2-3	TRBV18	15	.	ASSPMYMSIGTDTQY
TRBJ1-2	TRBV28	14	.	ASNSPAGETGYGYT
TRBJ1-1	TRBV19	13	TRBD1	ASSPVGQLRTEAF
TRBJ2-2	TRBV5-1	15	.	ASSLGGRVGNTGELF
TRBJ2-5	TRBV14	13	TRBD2	ASSQGLAVPGTQY
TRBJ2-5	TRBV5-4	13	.	ASSWSGLSGETQY
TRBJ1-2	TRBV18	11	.	ASSFDGNYGYT
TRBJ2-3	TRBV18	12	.	ASSPQKGMDTQY
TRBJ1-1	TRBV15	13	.	ATSRDRAEYTEAF
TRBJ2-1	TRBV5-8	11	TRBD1	ASSLRRGHEQF
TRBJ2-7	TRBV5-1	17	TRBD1	ASSLSGQGRSPPTYEQY
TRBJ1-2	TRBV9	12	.	ASSVRGGDGGYT
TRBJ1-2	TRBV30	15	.	AWSGTDVIRGEYGYT
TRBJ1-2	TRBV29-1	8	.	SVPGEGYT
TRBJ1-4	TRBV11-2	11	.	ASSPPGNEKLF
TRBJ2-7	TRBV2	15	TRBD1	ASEYSGTGEGSYEQY
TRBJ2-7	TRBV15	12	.	ATSRGDGPDEQY
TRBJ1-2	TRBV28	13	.	ASSSTPDSLYGYT
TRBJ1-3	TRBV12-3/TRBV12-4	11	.	ASSLGLQNTIY
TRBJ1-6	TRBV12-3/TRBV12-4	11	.	ASTQGPNSPLH
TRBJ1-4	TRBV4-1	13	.	ASSQFSATNEKLF
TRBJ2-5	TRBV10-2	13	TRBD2	ASRRTSGGQETQY